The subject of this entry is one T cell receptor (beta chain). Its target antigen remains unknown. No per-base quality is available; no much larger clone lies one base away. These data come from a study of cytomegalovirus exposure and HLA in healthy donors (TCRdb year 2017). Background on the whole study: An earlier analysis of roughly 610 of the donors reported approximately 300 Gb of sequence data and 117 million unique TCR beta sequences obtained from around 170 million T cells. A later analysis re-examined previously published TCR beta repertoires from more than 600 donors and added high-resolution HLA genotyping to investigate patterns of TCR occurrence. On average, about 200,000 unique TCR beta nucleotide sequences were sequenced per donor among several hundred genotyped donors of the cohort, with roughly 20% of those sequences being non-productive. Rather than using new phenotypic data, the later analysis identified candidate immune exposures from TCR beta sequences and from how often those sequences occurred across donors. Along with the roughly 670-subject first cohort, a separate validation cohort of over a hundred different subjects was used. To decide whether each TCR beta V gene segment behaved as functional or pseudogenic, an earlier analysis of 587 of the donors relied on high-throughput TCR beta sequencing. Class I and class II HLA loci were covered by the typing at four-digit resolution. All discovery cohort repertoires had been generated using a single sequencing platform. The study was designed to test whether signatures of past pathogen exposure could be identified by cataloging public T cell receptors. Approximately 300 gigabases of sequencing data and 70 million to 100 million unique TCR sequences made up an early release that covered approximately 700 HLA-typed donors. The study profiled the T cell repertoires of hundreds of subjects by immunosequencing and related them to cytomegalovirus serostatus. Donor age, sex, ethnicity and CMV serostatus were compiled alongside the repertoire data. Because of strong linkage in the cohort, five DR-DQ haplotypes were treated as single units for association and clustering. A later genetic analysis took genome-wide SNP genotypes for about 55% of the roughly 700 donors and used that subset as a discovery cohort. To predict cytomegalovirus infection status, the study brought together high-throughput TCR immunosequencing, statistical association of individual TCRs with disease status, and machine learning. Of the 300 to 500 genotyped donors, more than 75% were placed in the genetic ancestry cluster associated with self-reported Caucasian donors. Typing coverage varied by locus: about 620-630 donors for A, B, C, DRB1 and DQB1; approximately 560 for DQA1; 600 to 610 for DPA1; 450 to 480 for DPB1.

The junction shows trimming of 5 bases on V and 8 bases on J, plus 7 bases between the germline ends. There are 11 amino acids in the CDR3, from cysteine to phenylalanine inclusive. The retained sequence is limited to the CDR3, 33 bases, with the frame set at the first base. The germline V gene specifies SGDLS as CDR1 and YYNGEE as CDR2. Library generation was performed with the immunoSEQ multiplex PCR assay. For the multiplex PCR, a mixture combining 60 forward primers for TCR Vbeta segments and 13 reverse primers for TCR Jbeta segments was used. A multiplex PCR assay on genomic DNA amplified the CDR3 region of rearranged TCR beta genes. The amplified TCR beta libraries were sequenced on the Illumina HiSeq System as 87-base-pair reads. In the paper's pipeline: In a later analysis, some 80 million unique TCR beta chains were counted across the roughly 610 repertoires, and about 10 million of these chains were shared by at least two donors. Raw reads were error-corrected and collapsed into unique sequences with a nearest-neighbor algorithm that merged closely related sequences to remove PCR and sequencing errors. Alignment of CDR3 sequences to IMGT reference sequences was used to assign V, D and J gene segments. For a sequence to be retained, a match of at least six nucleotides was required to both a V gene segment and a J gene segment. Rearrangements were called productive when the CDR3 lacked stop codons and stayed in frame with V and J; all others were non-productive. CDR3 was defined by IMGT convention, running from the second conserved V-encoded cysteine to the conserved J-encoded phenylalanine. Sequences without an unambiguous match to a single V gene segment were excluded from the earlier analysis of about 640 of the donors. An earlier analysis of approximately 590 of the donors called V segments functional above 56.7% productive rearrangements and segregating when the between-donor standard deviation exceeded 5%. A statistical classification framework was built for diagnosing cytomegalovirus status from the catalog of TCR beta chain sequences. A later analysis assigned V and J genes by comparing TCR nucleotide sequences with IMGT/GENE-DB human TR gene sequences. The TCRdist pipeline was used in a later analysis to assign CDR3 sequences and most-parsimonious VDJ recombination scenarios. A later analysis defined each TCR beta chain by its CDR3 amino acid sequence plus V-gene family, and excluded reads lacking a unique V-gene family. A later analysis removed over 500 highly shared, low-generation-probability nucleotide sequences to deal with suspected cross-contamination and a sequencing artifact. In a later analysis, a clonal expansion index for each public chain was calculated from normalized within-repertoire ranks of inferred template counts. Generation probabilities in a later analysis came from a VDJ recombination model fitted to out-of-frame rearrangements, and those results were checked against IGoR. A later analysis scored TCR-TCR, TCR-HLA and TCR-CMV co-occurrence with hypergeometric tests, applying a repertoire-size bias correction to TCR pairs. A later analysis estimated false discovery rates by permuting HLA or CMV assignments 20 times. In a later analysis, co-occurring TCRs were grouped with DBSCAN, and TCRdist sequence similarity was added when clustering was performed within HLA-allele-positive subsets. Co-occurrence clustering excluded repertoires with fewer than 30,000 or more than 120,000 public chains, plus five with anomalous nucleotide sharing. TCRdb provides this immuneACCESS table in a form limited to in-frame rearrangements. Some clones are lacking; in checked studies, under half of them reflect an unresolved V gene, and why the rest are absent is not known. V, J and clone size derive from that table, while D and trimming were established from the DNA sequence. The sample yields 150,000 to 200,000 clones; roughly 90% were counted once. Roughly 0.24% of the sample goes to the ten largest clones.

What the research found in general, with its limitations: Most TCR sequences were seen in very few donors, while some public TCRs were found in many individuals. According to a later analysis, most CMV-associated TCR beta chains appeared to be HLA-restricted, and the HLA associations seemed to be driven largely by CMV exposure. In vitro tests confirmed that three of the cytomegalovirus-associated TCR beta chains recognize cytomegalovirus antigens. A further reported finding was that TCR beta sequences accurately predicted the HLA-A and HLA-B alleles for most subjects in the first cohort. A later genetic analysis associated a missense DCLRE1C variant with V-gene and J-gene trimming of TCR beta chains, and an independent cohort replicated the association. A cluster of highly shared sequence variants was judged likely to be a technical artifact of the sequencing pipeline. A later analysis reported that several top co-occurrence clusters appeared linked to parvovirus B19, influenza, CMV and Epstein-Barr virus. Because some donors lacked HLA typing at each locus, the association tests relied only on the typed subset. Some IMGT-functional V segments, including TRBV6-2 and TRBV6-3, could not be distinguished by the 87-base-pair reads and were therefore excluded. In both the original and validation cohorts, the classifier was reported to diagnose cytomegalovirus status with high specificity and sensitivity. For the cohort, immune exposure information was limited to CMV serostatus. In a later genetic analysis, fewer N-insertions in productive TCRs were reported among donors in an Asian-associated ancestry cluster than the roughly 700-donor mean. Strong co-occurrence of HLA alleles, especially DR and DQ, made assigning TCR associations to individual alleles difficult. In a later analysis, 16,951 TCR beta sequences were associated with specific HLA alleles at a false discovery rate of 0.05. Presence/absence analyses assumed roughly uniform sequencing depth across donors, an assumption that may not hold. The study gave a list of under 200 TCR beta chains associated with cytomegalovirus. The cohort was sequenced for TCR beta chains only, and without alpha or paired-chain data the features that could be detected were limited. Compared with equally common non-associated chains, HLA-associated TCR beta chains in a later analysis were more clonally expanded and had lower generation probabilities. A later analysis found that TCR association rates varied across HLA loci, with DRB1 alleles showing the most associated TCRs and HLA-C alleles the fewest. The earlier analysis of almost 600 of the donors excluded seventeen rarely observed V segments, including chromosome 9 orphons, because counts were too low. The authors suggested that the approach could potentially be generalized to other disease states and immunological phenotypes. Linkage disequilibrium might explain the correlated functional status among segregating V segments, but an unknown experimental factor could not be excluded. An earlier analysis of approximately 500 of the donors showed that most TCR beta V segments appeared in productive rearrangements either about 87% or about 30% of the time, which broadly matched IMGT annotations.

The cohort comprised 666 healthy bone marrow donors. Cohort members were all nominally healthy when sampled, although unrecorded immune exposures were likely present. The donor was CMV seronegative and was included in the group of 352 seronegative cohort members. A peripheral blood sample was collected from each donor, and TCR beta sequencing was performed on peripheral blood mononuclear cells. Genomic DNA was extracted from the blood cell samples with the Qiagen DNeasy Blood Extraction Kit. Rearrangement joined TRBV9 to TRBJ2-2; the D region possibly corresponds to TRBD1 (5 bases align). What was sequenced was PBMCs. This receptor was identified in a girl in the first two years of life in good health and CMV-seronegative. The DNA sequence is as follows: TGTGCCAGCAGAGGGGTGGGGGAGCTGTTTTTT. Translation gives CASRGVGELFF.